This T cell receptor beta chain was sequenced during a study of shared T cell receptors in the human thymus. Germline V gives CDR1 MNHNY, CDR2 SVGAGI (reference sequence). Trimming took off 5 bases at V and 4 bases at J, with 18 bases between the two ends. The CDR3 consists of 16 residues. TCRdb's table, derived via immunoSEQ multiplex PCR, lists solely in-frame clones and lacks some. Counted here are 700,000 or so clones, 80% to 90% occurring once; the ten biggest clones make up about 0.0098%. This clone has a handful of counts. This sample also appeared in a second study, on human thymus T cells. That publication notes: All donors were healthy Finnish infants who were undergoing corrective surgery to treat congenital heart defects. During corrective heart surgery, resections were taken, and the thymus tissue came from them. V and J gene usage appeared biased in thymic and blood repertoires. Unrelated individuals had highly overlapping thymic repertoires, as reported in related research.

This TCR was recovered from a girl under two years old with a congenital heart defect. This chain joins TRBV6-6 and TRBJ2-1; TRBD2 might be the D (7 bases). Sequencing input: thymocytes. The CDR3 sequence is CASSSRGAGWYNEQFF. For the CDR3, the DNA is TGTGCCAGCAGTAGCCGGGGGGCAGGGTGGTACAATGAGCAGTTCTTC.